Sequencing of this T cell receptor (beta chain) was carried out in a study of radiation and T cells in renal cell carcinoma. Study results and limitations: Top tumor clonotypes rose in blood 2 weeks post-radiation, then contracted.

A remark on this clone: No antigen is known for it.

Per germline, CDR1 KGHSH and CDR2 LQKENI. This CDR3 comprises 13 residues. Trimming cost V 7 bases and J 4 bases; bases outside gene matches: 5. Assay: immunoSEQ multiplex PCR; the TCRdb copy retains only in-frame clones and omits some. The sample contains about 130,000 clones, around 80% of which appear only once. This sample's time point: baseline pretreatment blood. The treatment is: 15 Gy SBRT to primary tumor, nephrectomy 4 weeks later. Radiation-treated patients gave blood at baseline, week 2 and week 4. Clear cell pathology was present in this patient's renal cell carcinoma. The sequence was obtained from a woman aged 60 to 75 with renal cell carcinoma. The source material was blood, sampled from a patient whose treatment included radiotherapy and nephrectomy. V and J are TRBV18 and TRBJ2-7; 9 bases align to TRBD1. The CDR3 loop reads CASYDGTGYEQYF. CDR3 DNA sequence: TGTGCCAGCTATGACGGGACAGGGTACGAGCAGTACTTC.